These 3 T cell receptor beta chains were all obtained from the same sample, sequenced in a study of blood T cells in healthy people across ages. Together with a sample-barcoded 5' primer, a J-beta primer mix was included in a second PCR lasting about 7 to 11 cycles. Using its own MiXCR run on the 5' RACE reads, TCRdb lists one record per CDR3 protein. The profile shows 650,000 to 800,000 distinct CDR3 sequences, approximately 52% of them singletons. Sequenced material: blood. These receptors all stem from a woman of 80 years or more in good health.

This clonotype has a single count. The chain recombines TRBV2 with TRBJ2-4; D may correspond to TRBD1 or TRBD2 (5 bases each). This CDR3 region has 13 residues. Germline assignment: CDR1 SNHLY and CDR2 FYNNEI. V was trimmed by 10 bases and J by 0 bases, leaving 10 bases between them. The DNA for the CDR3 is TGTGCCACCACGGGACCAGCCAAAAACATTCAGTACTTC. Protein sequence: CATTGPAKNIQYF.

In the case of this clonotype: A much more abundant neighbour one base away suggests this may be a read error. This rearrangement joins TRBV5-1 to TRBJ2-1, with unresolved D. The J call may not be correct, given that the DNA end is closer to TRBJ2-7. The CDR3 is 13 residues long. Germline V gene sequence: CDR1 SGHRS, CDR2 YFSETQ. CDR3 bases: TGCGCCAGCAGCAGGGCCGTCAACAATGAGCAGTACTTC. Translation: CASSRAVNNEQYF.

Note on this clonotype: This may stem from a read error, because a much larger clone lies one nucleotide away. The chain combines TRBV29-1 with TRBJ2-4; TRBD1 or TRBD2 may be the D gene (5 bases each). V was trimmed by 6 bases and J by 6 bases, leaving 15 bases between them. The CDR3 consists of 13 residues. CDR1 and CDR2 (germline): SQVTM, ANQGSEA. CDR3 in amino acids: CSVRLGDGNIQYF. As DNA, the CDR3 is TGCAGCGTGAGGTTGGGGGACGGAAACATTCAGTACTTC.